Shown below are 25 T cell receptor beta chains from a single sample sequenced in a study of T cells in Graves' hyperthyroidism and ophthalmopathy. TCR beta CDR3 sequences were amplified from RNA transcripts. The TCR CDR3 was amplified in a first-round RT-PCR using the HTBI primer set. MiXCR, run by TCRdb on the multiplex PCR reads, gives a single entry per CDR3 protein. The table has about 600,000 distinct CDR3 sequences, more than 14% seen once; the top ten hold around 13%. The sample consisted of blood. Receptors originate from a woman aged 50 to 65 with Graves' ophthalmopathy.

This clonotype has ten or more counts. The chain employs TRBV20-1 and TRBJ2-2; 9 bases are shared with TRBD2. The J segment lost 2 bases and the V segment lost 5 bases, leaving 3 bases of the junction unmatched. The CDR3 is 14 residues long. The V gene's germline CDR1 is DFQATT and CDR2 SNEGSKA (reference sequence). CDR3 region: CSALAGSNTGELFF. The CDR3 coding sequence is TGCAGTGCTCTAGCGGGATCAAACACCGGGGAGCTGTTTTTT.

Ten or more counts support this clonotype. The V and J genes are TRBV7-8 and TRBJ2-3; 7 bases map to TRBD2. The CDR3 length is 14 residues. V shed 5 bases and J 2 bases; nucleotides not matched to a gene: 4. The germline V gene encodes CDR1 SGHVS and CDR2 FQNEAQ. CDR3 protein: CASSHGTTTDTQYF. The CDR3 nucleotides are TGTGCCAGCAGCCACGGGACTACCACAGATACGCAGTATTTT.

The CDR3 bases are TGTGCCAGCAGTTTAGGGACTGGGGTTCTGGGGGAGACCCAGTACTTC. Translating it yields CASSLGTGVLGETQYF. The chain recombines TRBV12-3 or TRBV12-4 with TRBJ2-5; D perhaps matches TRBD2 (5 bases). Trimming stripped 1 base from V and 5 bases from J, with 17 bases between. The CDR3 extends over 16 amino acids.

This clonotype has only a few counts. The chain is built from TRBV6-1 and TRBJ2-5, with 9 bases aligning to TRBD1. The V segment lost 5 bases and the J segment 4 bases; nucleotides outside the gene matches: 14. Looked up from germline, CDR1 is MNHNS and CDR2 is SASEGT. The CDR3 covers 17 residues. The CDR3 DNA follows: TGTGCCAGCAGTCCGGGGGACAGGGTGGTCGGAGGAGAGACCCAGTACTTC. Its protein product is CASSPGDRVVGGETQYF.

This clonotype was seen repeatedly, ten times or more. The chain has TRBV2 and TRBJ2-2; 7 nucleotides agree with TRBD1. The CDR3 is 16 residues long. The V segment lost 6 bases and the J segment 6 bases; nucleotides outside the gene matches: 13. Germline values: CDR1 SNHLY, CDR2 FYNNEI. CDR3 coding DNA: TGTGCCAGCAGAGCTCCGAGACAGGGTCTTTCCGGGGAGCTGTTTTTT. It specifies CASRAPRQGLSGELFF. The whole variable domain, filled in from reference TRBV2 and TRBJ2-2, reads EPEVTQTPSHQVTQMGQEVILRCVPISNHLYFYWYRQILGQKVEFLVSFYNNEISEKSEIFDDQFSVERPDGSNFTLKIRSTKLEDSAMYFCASRAPRQGLSGELFFGEGSRLTVL.

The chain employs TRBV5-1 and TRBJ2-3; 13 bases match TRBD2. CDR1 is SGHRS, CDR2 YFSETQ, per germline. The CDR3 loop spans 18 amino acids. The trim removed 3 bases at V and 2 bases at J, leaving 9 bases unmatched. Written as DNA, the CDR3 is TGCGCCAGCAGCTCCCAATTACTAGCGGGAGGGAACACAGATACGCAGTATTTT. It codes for CASSSQLLAGGNTDTQYF.

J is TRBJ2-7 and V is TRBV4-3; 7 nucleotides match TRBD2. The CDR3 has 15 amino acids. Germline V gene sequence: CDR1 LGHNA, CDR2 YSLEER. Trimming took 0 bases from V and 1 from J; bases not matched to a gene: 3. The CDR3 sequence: CASSQDWEGSYEQYF. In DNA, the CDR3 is TGCGCCAGCAGCCAAGATTGGGAGGGATCCTACGAGCAGTACTTC.

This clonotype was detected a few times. CDR3 sequence: CAISGATKISANYGYTF. CDR3 sequence (DNA): TGTGCCATCAGTGGGGCGACAAAAATCTCAGCTAACTATGGCTACACCTTC. The chain combines TRBV10-3 with TRBJ1-2, with D unresolved. The germline gives CDR1 ENHRY, CDR2 SYGVKD. This CDR3 has 17 residues. Deletions cut 4 bases from V and 0 bases from J, with 18 bases between.

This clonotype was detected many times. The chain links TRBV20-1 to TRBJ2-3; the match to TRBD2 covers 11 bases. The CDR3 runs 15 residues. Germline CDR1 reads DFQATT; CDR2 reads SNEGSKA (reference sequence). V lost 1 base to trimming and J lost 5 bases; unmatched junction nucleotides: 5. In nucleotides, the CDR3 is TGCAGTGCTAGAGCACTAGCGGGAGCGTTAGATACGCAGTATTTT. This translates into CSARALAGALDTQYF.

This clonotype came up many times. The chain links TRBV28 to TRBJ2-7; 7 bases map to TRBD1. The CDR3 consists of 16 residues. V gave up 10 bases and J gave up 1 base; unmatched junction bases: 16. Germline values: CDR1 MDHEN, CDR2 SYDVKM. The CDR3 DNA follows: TGTGCCACCTTCCGTTACGACGACAGGGCGTCCTACGAGCAGTACTTC. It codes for CATFRYDDRASYEQYF.

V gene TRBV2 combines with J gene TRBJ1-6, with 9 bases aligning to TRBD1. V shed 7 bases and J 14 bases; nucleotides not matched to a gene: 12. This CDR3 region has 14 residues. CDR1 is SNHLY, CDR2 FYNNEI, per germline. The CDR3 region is CASKILQGAGALHF. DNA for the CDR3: TGTGCCAGCAAAATATTACAGGGGGCAGGGGCCCTCCACTTT.

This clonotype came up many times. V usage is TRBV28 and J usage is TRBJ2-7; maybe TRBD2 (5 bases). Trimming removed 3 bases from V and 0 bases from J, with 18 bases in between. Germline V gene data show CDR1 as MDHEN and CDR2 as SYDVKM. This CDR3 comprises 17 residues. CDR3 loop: CASSLRASRLSSYEQYF. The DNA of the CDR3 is TGTGCCAGCAGTTTGCGAGCTAGCAGACTTTCCTCCTACGAGCAGTACTTC.

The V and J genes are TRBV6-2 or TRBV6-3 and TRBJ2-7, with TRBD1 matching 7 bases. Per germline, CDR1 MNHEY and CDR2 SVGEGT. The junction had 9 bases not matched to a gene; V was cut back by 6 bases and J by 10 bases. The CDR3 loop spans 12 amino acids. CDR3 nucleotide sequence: TGTGCCAGCAGCCTTCGGGACAGCCGACAGTACTTC. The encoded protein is CASSLRDSRQYF.

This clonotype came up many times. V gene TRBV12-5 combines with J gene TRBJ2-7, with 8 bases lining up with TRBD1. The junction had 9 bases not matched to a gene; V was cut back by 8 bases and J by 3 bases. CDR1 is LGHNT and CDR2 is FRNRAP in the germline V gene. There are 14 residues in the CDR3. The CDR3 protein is CASRLGTGRYEQYF. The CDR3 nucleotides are TGTGCTAGTCGATTAGGGACAGGACGCTACGAGCAGTACTTC.

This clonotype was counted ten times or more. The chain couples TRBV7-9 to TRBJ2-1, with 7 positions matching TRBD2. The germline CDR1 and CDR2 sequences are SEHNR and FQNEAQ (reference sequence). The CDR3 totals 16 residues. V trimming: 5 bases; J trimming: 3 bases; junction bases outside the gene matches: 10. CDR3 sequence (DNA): TGTGCCAGCAGCCCCAAGACGGGACTATTCTACAATGAGCAGTTCTTC. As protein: CASSPKTGLFYNEQFF.

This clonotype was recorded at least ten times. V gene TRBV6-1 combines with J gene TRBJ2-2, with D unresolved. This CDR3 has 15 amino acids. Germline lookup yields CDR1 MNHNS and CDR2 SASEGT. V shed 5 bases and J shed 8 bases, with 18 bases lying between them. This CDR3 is CASSTGPPQFGELFF. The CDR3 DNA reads TGTGCCAGCAGTACCGGACCCCCTCAATTTGGGGAGCTGTTTTTT.

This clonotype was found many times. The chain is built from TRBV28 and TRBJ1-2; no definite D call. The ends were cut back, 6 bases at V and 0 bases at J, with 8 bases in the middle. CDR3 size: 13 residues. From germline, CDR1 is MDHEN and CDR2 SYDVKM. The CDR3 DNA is TGTGCCAGCAGAGATGAGCCTAACTATGGCTACACCTTC. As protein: CASRDEPNYGYTF.

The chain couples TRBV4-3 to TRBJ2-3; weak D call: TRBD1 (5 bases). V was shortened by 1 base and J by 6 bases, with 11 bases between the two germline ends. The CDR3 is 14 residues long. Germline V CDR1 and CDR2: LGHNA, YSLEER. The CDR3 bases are TGCGCCAGCAGCCAAGCACAGGCCCGGGATACGCAGTATTTT. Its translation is CASSQAQARDTQYF.

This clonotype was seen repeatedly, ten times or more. The DNA for the CDR3 is TGTGCCAGCAGCAAGACAGGGCTAAATCAGCCCCAGCATTTT. Protein: CASSKTGLNQPQHF. The J gene is TRBJ1-5, the V gene TRBV13, with 7 positions matching TRBD1. Germline CDR1 reads PRHDT; CDR2 reads FYEKMQ (reference sequence). This CDR3 is 14 amino acids long. The V segment lost 5 bases and the J segment 4 bases; nucleotides outside the gene matches: 5.

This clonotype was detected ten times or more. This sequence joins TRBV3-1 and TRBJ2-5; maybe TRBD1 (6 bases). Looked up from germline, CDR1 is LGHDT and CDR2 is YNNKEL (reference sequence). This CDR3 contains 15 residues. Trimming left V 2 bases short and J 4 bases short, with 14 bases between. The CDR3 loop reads CASSQTGRLGETQYF. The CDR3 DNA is TGTGCCAGCAGCCAAACAGGGCGTCTGGGAGAGACCCAGTACTTC.

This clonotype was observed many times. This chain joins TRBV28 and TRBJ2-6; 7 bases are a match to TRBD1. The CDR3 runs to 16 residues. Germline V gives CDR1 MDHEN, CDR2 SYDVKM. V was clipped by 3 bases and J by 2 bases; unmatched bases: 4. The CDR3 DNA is TGTGCCAGCAGTTTTGGACAGGTGGCTGGGGCCAACGTCCTGACTTTC. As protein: CASSFGQVAGANVLTF.

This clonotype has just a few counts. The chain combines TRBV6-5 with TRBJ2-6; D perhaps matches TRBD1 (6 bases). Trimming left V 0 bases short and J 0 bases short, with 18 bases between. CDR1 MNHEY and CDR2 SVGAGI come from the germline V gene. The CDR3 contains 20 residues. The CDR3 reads CASSYSGGWENSSGANVLTF. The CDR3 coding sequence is TGTGCCAGCAGTTACTCTGGGGGCTGGGAAAATAGCTCTGGGGCCAACGTCCTGACTTTC.

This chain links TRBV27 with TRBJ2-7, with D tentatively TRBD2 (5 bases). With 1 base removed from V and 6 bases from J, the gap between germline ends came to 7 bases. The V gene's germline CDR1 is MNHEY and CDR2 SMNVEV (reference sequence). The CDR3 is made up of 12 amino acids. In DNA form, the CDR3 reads TGTGCCAGCAGTTTATATGGAGGCGAGCAGTACTTC. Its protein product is CASSLYGGEQYF.

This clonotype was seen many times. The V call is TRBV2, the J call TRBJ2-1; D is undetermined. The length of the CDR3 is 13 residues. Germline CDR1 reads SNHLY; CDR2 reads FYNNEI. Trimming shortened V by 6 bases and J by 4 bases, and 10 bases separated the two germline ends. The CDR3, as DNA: TGTGCCAGCAGGCCGGCCCGTTACAATGAGCAGTTCTTC. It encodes CASRPARYNEQFF.

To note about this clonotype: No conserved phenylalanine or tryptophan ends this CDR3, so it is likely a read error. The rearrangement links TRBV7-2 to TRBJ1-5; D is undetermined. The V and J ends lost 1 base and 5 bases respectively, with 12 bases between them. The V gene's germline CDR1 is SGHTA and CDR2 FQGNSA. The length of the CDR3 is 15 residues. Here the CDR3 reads CASSLVPTMDQPQHL. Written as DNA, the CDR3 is TGTGCCAGCAGCTTAGTCCCCACAATGGATCAGCCCCAGCATCTT.